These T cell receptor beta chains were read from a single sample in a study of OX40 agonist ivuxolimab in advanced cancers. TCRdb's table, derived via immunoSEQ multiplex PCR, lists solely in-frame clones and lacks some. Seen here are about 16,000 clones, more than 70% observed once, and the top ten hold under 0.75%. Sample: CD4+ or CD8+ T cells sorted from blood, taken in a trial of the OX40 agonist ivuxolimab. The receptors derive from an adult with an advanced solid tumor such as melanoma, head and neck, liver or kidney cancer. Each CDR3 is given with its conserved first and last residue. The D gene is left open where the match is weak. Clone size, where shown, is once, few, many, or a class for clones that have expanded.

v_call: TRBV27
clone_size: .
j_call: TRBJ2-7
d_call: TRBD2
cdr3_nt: TGTGCCAGCAGTCGAAGCGGGAGGGCCTTTGAGCAGTACTTC
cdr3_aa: CASSRSGRAFEQYF

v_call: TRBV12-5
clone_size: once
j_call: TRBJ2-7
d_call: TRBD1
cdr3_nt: TGTGCTAGTAAGACAGGGGACTCCTACGAGCAGTACTTC
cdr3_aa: CASKTGDSYEQYF

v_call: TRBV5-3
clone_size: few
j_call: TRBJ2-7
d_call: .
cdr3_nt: TGTGCCAGACCCCAGGGACCCCTATTGTGGGAGCAGTACTTC
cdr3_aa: CARPQGPLLWEQYF

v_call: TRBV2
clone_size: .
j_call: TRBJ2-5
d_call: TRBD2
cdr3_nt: TGTGCCAGCAATGGACTAGCGGGTACGGGGGAGACCCAGTACTTC
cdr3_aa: CASNGLAGTGETQYF

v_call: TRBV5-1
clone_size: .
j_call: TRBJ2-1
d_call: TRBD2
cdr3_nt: TGCGCCAGCAGCTTGACCCTACTAGCGGGAGATTACAATGAGCAGTTCTTC
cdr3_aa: CASSLTLLAGDYNEQFF

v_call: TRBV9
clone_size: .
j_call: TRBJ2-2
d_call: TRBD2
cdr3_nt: TGTGCCAGCAGCATAGGGACTAGCAACACCGGGGAGCTGTTTTTT
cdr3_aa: CASSIGTSNTGELFF

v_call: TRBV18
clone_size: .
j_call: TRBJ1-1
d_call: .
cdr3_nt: TGTGCCAGCTCACTGGACAATCCCATGGGGACTGAAGCTTTCTTT
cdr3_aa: CASSLDNPMGTEAFF

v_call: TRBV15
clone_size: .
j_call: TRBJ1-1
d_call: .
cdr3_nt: TGTGCCACCAGCAGAGTAGAGCCGGTCACTGAAGCTTTCTTT
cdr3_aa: CATSRVEPVTEAFF

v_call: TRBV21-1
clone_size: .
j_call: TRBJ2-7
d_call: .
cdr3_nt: TGTGCCAGCAGCAAAGGAGGGGAGGGGGCGAAATACGAGCAGTACTTC
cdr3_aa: CASSKGGEGAKYEQYF

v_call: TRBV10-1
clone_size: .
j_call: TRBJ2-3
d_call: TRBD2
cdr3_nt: TGCGCCAGCAGCGTAACGACTAGCGGGGGGGAAAAAGATACGCAGTATTTT
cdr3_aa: CASSVTTSGGEKDTQYF

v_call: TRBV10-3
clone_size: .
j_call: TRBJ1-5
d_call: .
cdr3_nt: TGTGCCATCAGCCCTAATAATCAGCCCCAGCATTTT
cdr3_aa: CAISPNNQPQHF

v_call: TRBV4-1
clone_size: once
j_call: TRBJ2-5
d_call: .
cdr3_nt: TGCGCCAGCAGTCAAGAGTGGGCAGAGACCCAGTACTTC
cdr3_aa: CASSQEWAETQYF

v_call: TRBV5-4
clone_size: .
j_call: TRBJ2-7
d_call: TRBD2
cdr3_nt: TGTGCCAGCACGTTAGCGGGAGAACCCTACGAGCAGTACTTC
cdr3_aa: CASTLAGEPYEQYF

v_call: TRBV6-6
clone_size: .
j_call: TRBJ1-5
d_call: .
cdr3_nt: TGTGCCAGCAGTTACTCGGCAGGTCCTCTTAGTCAGCCCCAGCATTTT
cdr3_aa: CASSYSAGPLSQPQHF

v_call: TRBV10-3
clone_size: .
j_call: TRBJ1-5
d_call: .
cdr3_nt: TGTGCTACAGGGCCGAGCAATCAGCCCCAGCATTTT
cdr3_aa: CATGPSNQPQHF

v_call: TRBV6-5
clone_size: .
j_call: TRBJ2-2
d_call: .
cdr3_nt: TGTGCCAGCAGGAGACAGAACACCGGGGAGCTGTTTTTT
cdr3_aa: CASRRQNTGELFF

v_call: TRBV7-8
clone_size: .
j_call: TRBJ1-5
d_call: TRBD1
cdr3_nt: TGTGCCAGCAGCCCTTGGACAGGGGAGGGACAGCCCCAGCATTTT
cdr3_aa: CASSPWTGEGQPQHF

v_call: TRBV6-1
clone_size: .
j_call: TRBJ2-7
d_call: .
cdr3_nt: TGTGCCAGCAGTGAAGCTTTCTACGAGCAGTACTTC
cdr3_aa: CASSEAFYEQYF

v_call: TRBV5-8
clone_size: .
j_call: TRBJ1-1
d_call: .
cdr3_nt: TGTGCCAGCAGCTTCGCGACGGGGAACACTGAAGCTTTCTTT
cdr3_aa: CASSFATGNTEAFF

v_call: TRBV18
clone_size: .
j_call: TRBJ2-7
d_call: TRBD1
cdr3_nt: TGTGCCAGCTCACCTCCTGACGGAGGGACAGGGAAGGGGCAGTACTTC
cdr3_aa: CASSPPDGGTGKGQYF

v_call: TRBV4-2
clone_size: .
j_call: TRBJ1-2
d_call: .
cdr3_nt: TGTGCCAGCAGCCAACCCTCAGGACAGCCAATATACTATGGCTACACCTTC
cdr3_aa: CASSQPSGQPIYYGYTF

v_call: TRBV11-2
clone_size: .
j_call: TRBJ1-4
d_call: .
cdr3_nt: TGTGCCAGCAGCTTTAGTGTTGTGGGGTTGGGGGCCATAAGCGAAAAACTGTTTTTT
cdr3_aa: CASSFSVVGLGAISEKLFF

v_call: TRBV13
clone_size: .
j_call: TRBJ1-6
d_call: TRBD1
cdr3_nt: TGTGCCAGCAGCCGACGAACCACGGGACAGCGCTCCTATAATTCACCCCTCCACTTT
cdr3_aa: CASSRRTTGQRSYNSPLHF

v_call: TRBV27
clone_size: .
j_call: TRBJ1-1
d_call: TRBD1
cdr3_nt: TGTGCCAGCAGTGACCGAAAGGACAGGCCGAACACTGAAGCTTTCTTT
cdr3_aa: CASSDRKDRPNTEAFF

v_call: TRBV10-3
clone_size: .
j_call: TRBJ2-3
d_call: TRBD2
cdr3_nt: TGTGCCATCAACAGCGGGACCACAGATACGCAGTATTTT
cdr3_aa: CAINSGTTDTQYF

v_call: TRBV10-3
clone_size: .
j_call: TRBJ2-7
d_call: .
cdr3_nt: TGTGCCATCAGTGATGCCAGCTACGAGCAGTACTTC
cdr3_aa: CAISDASYEQYF

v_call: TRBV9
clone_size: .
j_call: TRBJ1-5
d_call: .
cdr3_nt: TGTGCCAGCAGCGTAGAGCCTACAGGGTCCGGTCAGCCCCAGCATTTT
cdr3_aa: CASSVEPTGSGQPQHF

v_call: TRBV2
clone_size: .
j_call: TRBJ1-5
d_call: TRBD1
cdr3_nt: TGTGCCAGCAGTCAGGACAGGTGGGGCAATCAGCCCCAGCATTTT
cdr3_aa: CASSQDRWGNQPQHF

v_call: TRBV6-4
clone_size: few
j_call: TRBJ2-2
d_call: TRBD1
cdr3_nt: TGTGCCAGCAGCCCCGGGACAGGGTGGACCGGGGAGCTGTTTTTT
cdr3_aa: CASSPGTGWTGELFF

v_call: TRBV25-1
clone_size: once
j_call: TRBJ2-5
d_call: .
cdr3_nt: TGTGCCAGCAGTGAAAAGAAAACCCAGTACTTC
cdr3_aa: CASSEKKTQYF

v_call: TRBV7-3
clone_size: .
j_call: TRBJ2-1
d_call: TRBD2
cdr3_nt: TGTGCCAGCAGCTCTAGCGGGGGTGGCAATGAGCAGTTCTTC
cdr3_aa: CASSSSGGGNEQFF

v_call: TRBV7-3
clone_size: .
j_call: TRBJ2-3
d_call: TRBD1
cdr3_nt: TGTGCCAGCAGCTTAAGGGACAGGGGACCGCAGTATTTT
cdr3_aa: CASSLRDRGPQYF

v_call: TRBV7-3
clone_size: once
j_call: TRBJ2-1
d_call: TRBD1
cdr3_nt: TGTGCCAGCAGCTTAGGTTCGGGACAGGGCGGGGATGAGCAGTTCTTC
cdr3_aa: CASSLGSGQGGDEQFF

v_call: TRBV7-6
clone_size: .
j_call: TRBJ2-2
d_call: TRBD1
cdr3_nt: TGTGCCAGCAGCTTCTCGACAGGGGTCGTTGCCGGGGAGCTGTTTTTT
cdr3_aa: CASSFSTGVVAGELFF

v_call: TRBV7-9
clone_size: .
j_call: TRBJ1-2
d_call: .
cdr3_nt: TGTGCCAGCAGCTTGGACGAATGGGGCTACACCTTC
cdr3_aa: CASSLDEWGYTF

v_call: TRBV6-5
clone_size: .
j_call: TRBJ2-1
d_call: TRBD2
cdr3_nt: TGTGCCAGCAACGGGGGGATTAGGGACAATGAGCAGTTCTTC
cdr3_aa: CASNGGIRDNEQFF

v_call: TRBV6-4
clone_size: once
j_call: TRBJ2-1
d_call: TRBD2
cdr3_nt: TGTGCCAGCAGTGAACGAGCGGGGGCCTACAATGAGCAGTTCTTC
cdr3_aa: CASSERAGAYNEQFF

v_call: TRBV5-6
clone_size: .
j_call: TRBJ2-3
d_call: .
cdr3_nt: TGTGCCAGCAGCCTCGGTGGGGATACGCAGTATTTT
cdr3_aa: CASSLGGDTQYF

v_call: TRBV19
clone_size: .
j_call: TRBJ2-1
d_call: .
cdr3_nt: TGTGCCAGTAGTATGGGAAGCGGGAAGGGGGGGGCTGAGCAGTTCTTC
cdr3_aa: CASSMGSGKGGAEQFF

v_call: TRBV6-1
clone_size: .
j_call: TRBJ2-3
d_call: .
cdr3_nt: TGTGCCAGCAGTGAAGCGCTGGGTAACACAGATACGCAGTATTTT
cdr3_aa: CASSEALGNTDTQYF

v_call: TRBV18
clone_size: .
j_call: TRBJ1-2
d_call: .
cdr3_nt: TGTGCCAGCTCACCACAAGGGGAGAGCTATGGCTACACCTTC
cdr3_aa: CASSPQGESYGYTF

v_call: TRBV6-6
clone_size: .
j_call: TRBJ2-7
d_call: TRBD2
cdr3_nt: TGTGCCACCTCTCCGGGACTAGCGGGGGGGCTAAGCGAGCAGTACTTC
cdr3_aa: CATSPGLAGGLSEQYF

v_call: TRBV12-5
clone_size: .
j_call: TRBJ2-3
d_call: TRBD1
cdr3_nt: TGTGCTAGTGGTTTGGGCGACAGGGGGTATACGCAGTATTTT
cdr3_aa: CASGLGDRGYTQYF

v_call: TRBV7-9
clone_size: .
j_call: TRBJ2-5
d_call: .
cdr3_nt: TGTGCCAGCAGCTTACTAGGTGGCGTCCGGGGGGAGACCCAGTACTTC
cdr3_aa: CASSLLGGVRGETQYF

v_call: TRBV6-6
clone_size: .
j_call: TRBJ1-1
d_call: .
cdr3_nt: TGTGCCAGCAGTTACTCGCTGGGCCGGACTGAAGCTTTCTTT
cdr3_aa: CASSYSLGRTEAFF